Below are 32 T cell receptor beta chains sequenced from a single sample in a study of T-cell memory formation after mild COVID-19. TCRdb reprocessed the 5' RACE reads via MiXCR and lists one record per CDR3 protein. The sample lists 350,000 to 500,000 distinct CDR3 sequences; 18% were seen once. The sample was PBMCs or a T cell subset sorted from them (not recorded which). All receptors come from a man younger than 30 who had mild COVID-19 (a few samples of this study predate the infection). Cell type and time point are not known.

The CDR3 region is CSVEDGSLYGYTF. For the CDR3, the DNA is TGCAGCGTTGAGGACGGTTCCCTCTATGGCTACACCTTC. The V and J genes are TRBV29-1 and TRBJ1-2; no reliable D call. The CDR3 spans 13 residues. Trimming removed 3 bases at V and 4 bases at J, with 12 bases between. Per germline, CDR1 SQVTM and CDR2 ANQGSEA.

In this sample, this clonotype turned up a few times. This chain uses TRBV6-1 with TRBJ1-2; D is perhaps TRBD1 (5 bases). CDR3 length: 14 residues. CDR1 and CDR2 from the germline V gene are MNHNS and SASEGT. V was trimmed by 6 bases and J by 3 bases, leaving 14 bases between them. The CDR3 loop is CASRLGQGDYGYTF. Written as DNA, the CDR3 is TGTGCCAGCAGGTTGGGGCAGGGCGACTATGGCTACACCTTC.

Remarks on this clonotype: This may come from a read error, since a much larger clone is one base off. The chain couples TRBV5-1 to TRBJ2-1; D is possibly TRBD2 (6 bases). Trimming removed 1 base at V and 5 bases at J, with 13 bases between. The CDR3 spans 15 residues. The germline CDR1 and CDR2 sequences are SGHRS and YFSETQ. CDR3 sequence reads: CASSLMEGWNNEQFF. The DNA of the CDR3 is TGCGCCAGCAGCTTGATGGAGGGCTGGAACAATGAGCAGTTCTTC. The full variable domain, in which reference TRBV5-1 and TRBJ2-1 provide the parts outside the CDR3, is KAGVTQTPRYLIKTRGQQVTLSCSPISGHRSVSWYQQTPGQGLQFLFEYFSETQRNKGNFPGRFSGRQFSNSRSEMNVSTLELGDSALYLCASSLMEGWNNEQFFGPGTRLTVL.

V gene TRBV11-2 combines with J gene TRBJ2-4; the D call may be TRBD1 or TRBD2 (5 bases each). Trimming left V 5 bases short and J 5 bases short, with 13 bases between. CDR1 is SGHAT, CDR2 FQNNGV, per germline. The CDR3 consists of 14 residues. Here the CDR3 reads CASSLTWDQNIQYF. CDR3 in DNA: TGTGCCAGCAGCCTAACTTGGGACCAAAACATTCAGTACTTC. Full variable domain (missing parts from reference TRBV11-2 and TRBJ2-4): EAGVAQSPRYKIIEKRQSVAFWCNPISGHATLYWYQQILGQGPKLLIQFQNNGVVDDSQLPKDRFSAERLKGVDSTLKIQPAKLEDSAVYLCASSLTWDQNIQYFGAGTRLSVL.

The chain carries TRBV6-1 and TRBJ1-6; 8 positions match TRBD1. The CDR3 loop spans 16 amino acids. Germline CDR1 reads MNHNS; CDR2 reads SASEGT. The V gene end was trimmed by 2 bases and the J gene end by 9 bases; junction bases not matched to a gene: 9. CDR3 DNA: TGTGCCAGCAGTGAAAGTCGCCAGGGGGCTCGTTCACCCCTCCACTTT. Translation gives CASSESRQGARSPLHF.

This clonotype has just one count. The chain couples TRBV28 to TRBJ2-1; 8 positions match TRBD2. Trimming at V came to 5 bases and at J to 5 bases, leaving 5 bases not matched to a gene. CDR1 MDHEN and CDR2 SYDVKM come from the germline V gene. The CDR3 length is 14 residues. CDR3 residues: CASSAFGGDNEQFF. CDR3 bases: TGTGCCAGCAGTGCCTTCGGGGGGGACAATGAGCAGTTCTTC. The full variable domain, with the rest looked up from reference TRBV28 and TRBJ2-1, is DVKVTQSSRYLVKRTGEKVFLECVQDMDHENMFWYRQDPGLGLRLIYFSYDVKMKEKGDIPEGYSVSREKKERFSLILESASTNQTSMYLCASSAFGGDNEQFFGPGTRLTVL.

The chain employs TRBV5-1 and TRBJ2-3; no clear D gene. The CDR3 sequence is 13 residues long. V lost 5 bases and J lost 9, with 16 bases in between. CDR1 and CDR2 from the germline V gene are SGHRS and YFSETQ. CDR3 nucleotide sequence: TGCGCCAGCAGGCTTAGTCTAATTGGGACGCAGTATTTT. Translating gives CASRLSLIGTQYF.

A few counts support this clonotype. The chain couples TRBV29-1 to TRBJ2-7; the D is unclear. CDR3 length: 12 amino acids. V lost 4 bases and J 3 bases, leaving 10 bases between the germline ends. Germline V gives CDR1 SQVTM, CDR2 ANQGSEA. CDR3 in amino acids: CSVAQQNYEQYF. As DNA, the CDR3 is TGCAGCGTTGCTCAACAGAACTACGAGCAGTACTTC.

This clonotype has just a few counts. Written as DNA, the CDR3 is TGTGCCAGCAGTTACTCGATGGACAGGGCACGGGACACTGAAGCTTTCTTT. It is translated as CASSYSMDRARDTEAFF. This chain connects TRBV6-2 or TRBV6-3 to TRBJ1-1, with 8 bases aligning to TRBD1. CDR1 is MNHEY, CDR2 SVGEGT, per germline. The CDR3 is 17 amino acids. V lost 0 bases and J lost 3; bases outside the gene matches: 9.

This clonotype was recorded at least ten times. The chain uses TRBV2 and TRBJ1-1; no clear D gene. The V gene lost 4 bases and the J gene lost 1 base, with 7 bases spanning the gap. This CDR3 has 13 amino acids. Looked up from germline, CDR1 is SNHLY and CDR2 is FYNNEI. The CDR3 DNA is TGTGCCAGCAGTGGGGTCCAGAACACTGAAGCTTTCTTT. Protein product: CASSGVQNTEAFF.

V and J are TRBV7-8 and TRBJ1-5; the D is unclear. This CDR3 is 18 amino acids long. Germline CDR1 SGHVS, CDR2 FQNEAQ. Trimming took off 2 bases at V and 0 bases at J, with 17 bases between the two ends. The CDR3 coding sequence is TGTGCCAGCAGCTTACGGACGGGAGGTCAATATAGCAATCAGCCCCAGCATTTT. This codes for CASSLRTGGQYSNQPQHF.

The chain employs TRBV29-1 and TRBJ2-7; TRBD1 is a possible D gene (6 bases). The CDR3 runs to 13 residues. V was trimmed by 4 bases and J by 3 bases, leaving 13 bases between them. Germline V CDR1 and CDR2: SQVTM, ANQGSEA. CDR3 amino acids: CSVVGQLSYEQYF. CDR3 DNA: TGCAGCGTTGTCGGACAGTTGAGCTACGAGCAGTACTTC.

The rearrangement joins TRBV4-2 to TRBJ1-3; D remains unclear. This CDR3 contains 15 residues. Germline-derived CDR1 and CDR2 are LGHNA and YNFKEQ. The ends were cut back, 5 bases at V and 0 bases at J, with 11 bases in the middle. Here the CDR3 reads CASSDRGSSGNTIYF. For the CDR3, the DNA is TGTGCCAGCAGCGACCGAGGGAGCTCTGGAAACACCATATATTTT.

This clonotype was recorded a few times. The V gene is TRBV27, the J gene TRBJ2-1; the D call may be TRBD1 or TRBD2 (6 bases each). There are 15 residues in the CDR3. The germline V gene encodes CDR1 MNHEY and CDR2 SMNVEV (reference sequence). The germline V and J ends were trimmed by 6 bases and 8 bases, with 20 bases remaining between them. CDR3 sequence (DNA): TGTGCCAGCAGCACCGGGGGCACGGGTGGCGATGAGCAGTTCTTC. It yields the protein CASSTGGTGGDEQFF.

V gene TRBV7-9 combines with J gene TRBJ2-1; D is ambiguous. Germline CDR1 and CDR2: SEHNR and FQNEAQ (reference sequence). CDR3 length equals 14 residues. V lost 4 bases and J 2 bases, leaving 9 bases between the germline ends. The CDR3 bases are TGTGCCAGCAGCTCCGCTGTCACCTACAATGAGCAGTTCTTC. Protein: CASSSAVTYNEQFF.

V usage is TRBV15 and J usage is TRBJ2-7; no clear D. V was clipped by 0 bases and J by 5 bases, with 14 bases between them. Germline values: CDR1 LNHNV, CDR2 YYDKDF (reference sequence). CDR3 length: 15 amino acids. This CDR3 reads CATSRDRPAAHEQYV. CDR3 bases: TGTGCCACCAGCAGAGATCGGCCGGCGGCCCACGAGCAGTACGTC.

J is TRBJ1-6 and V is TRBV20-1; D is unresolved. Trimming removed 6 bases at V and 7 bases at J, with 13 bases between. This CDR3 comprises 13 residues. The germline gives CDR1 DFQATT, CDR2 SNEGSKA (reference sequence). Here the CDR3 DNA reads TGCAGTGCCCCCTTAGGCGGAAATTCACCCCTCCACTTT. Its protein is CSAPLGGNSPLHF.

The chain is built from TRBV11-2 and TRBJ2-2, with D perhaps TRBD2 (6 bases). V gave up 6 bases and J gave up 5 bases, with 19 bases separating them. In germline, CDR1 is SGHAT, CDR2 FQNNGV. The CDR3 runs to 16 residues. In DNA, the CDR3 is TGTGCCAGCAGGGGTTGGAGGGCGAACCCGACCGGGGAGCTGTTTTTT. It translates to CASRGWRANPTGELFF.

This clonotype appeared many times. The rearrangement joins TRBV7-2 to TRBJ1-5; a weak D match, TRBD1 (6 bases). V shed 1 base and J shed 6 bases, with 16 bases lying between them. The CDR3 spans 16 residues. Germline CDR1 reads SGHTA; CDR2 reads FQGNSA. In DNA form, the CDR3 reads TGTGCCAGCAGCTTAGGTTCCAGGGGCGGTGGTCAGCCCCAGCATTTT. As protein: CASSLGSRGGGQPQHF.

The V call is TRBV30, the J call TRBJ2-5, with no clear D. V lost 2 bases, J lost 5 bases, and 12 bases lay in between. The CDR3 runs to 13 residues. The V gene's germline CDR1 is GTSNPN and CDR2 SVGIG (reference sequence). This chain's CDR3 is CAWSSRVRETQYF. Written as DNA, the CDR3 is TGTGCCTGGAGTTCTAGGGTGCGGGAGACCCAGTACTTC. Combining the CDR3 with reference TRBV30 and TRBJ2-5 gives the whole variable domain SQTIHQWPATLVQPVGSPLSLECTVEGTSNPNLYWYRQAAGRGLQLLFYSVGIGQISSEVPQNLSASRPQDRQFILSSKKLLLSDSGFYLCAWSSRVRETQYFGPGTRLLVL.

Ten or more counts support this clonotype. V usage is TRBV10-3 and J usage is TRBJ2-5; possible D gene TRBD1, 5 bases. V lost 6 bases, J lost 2 bases, and 7 bases lay in between. The CDR3 runs to 12 residues. Germline V gives CDR1 ENHRY, CDR2 SYGVKD. CDR3 bases: TGTGCCATCAGGGACAAACAAGAGACCCAGTACTTC. Protein: CAIRDKQETQYF.

This chain links TRBV20-1 with TRBJ2-7; the D is unclear. CDR1 DFQATT and CDR2 SNEGSKA come from the germline V gene (reference sequence). There are 14 residues in the CDR3. Trimming took 6 bases from V and 6 from J, leaving 21 bases between them. CDR3 sequence: CSASIGFHSPEQYF. CDR3 bases: TGCAGTGCGAGTATCGGGTTCCATTCTCCCGAGCAGTACTTC.

This clonotype was counted many times. One end of the junction fails to match germline, which may point to a read error. The rearrangement links TRBV5-1 to TRBJ2-3; no definite D call. The CDR3 length is 11 residues. Germline assignment: CDR1 SGHRS and CDR2 YFSETQ. CDR3 DNA sequence: TGTGCCAGCAGCATCGCAGATACGCAGTATTTT. Translating it yields CASSIADTQYF.

The J gene is TRBJ2-4, the V gene TRBV7-2, with a tentative D call TRBD2 (6 bases). CDR1 SGHTA and CDR2 FQGNSA come from the germline V gene. This CDR3 spans 15 amino acids. With 7 bases removed from V and 5 bases from J, the gap between germline ends came to 18 bases. The CDR3 here is CASKFGHCGENIQYF. CDR3 coding DNA: TGTGCCAGCAAGTTTGGGCACTGCGGGGAAAACATTCAGTACTTC.

This clonotype was seen just once. This rearrangement joins TRBV29-1 to TRBJ2-5; TRBD1 might be the D (5 bases). Trimming removed 5 bases at V and 0 bases at J, with 7 bases between. This CDR3 is 12 amino acids long. The germline gives CDR1 SQVTM, CDR2 ANQGSEA. The chain's CDR3 is CSVLTDQETQYF. The CDR3 DNA reads as TGCAGCGTTTTGACAGACCAAGAGACCCAGTACTTC.

There are many counts of this clonotype. The chain joins TRBV19 to TRBJ1-1, with TRBD1 matching 9 bases. J lost 5 bases, V lost 6 bases, and 1 base had no gene match. Per the germline V gene, CDR1 is LNHDA and CDR2 is SQIVND (reference sequence). The CDR3 consists of 12 residues. In DNA, the CDR3 is TGTGCCAGTAGGACAGGGGGTACTGAAGCTTTCTTT. Translated: CASRTGGTEAFF.

This clonotype has more than one count but fewer than ten. The chain links TRBV6-2 or TRBV6-3 to TRBJ2-3; no clear D gene. Trimming took off 8 bases at V and 1 base at J, with 7 bases between the two ends. This CDR3 is built from 12 residues. In germline, CDR1 is MNHEY, CDR2 SVGEGT. CDR3 protein: CASEAGTDTQYF. CDR3 nucleotides: TGTGCCAGCGAAGCAGGCACAGATACGCAGTATTTT.

The chain uses TRBV3-1 and TRBJ2-5, with D perhaps being TRBD1 or TRBD2 (5 bases each). The CDR3 runs 13 residues. The germline gives CDR1 LGHDT, CDR2 YNNKEL (reference sequence). The V end was cut by 0 bases, the J end by 10 bases, with 12 bases between. DNA of the CDR3: TGTGCCAGCAGCCAAGATAGGCTTGGGGGCCAGTACTTC. As protein: CASSQDRLGGQYF.

This clonotype was recorded a few times. This sequence joins TRBV10-3 and TRBJ2-7, with 9 bases matching TRBD1. The CDR3 consists of 14 residues. The germline V gene encodes CDR1 ENHRY and CDR2 SYGVKD. J gave up 2 bases and V 7 bases, and 6 bases lay outside the gene matches. CDR3 sequence reads: CAITSGTGTYEQYF. The CDR3 coding sequence is TGTGCCATCACCTCCGGGACAGGGACCTACGAGCAGTACTTC.

The chain joins TRBV20-1 to TRBJ2-4; 13 nucleotides align to TRBD2. Germline V gene sequence: CDR1 DFQATT, CDR2 SNEGSKA (reference sequence). V dropped 5 bases and J dropped 8; count of bases not matched to a gene: 15. The CDR3 is made up of 17 amino acids. CDR3 nucleotide sequence: TGCAGTGCTTCTGGACTAGCGGGGGCCCCATTACGGGACATTCAGTACTTC. Protein sequence: CSASGLAGAPLRDIQYF.

V is TRBV24-1 and J is TRBJ1-1, with 7 nucleotides matching TRBD1. The J segment lost 4 bases and the V segment lost 4 bases, leaving 8 bases of the junction unmatched. There are 15 residues in the CDR3. Germline-derived CDR1 and CDR2 are KGHDR and SFDVKD. The CDR3 protein is CATSDRQGKLTEAFF. CDR3 DNA: TGTGCCACCAGTGACCGACAGGGTAAGCTCACTGAAGCTTTCTTT.

The V and J genes are TRBV6-6 and TRBJ2-7, with 7 bases matching TRBD1. The length of the CDR3 is 14 residues. CDR1 and CDR2 (germline): MNHNY, SVGAGI (reference sequence). With 6 bases clipped from V and 2 bases from J, the junction kept 7 bases outside the gene matches. In DNA, the CDR3 is TGTGCCAGCAGCTCACAGGGGTCCACCTACGAGCAGTACTTC. This translates into CASSSQGSTYEQYF.